This is a list of T cell receptor beta chains from one sample in a study of post-analysis software for immune sequencing data. One entry per CDR3 protein results from TCRdb running MiXCR on the PCR reads. The sample lists hundreds of thousands of distinct CDR3 sequences; just under 30% were seen once. Input material: blood. Receptors originate from a girl under 18 with multiple sclerosis. CDR3s include the opening cysteine and the closing phenylalanine or tryptophan. The D gene is left open where the match is weak. Expanded clones are given a class, and other clones once, few, many or no size at all.

j_gene	v_gene	abundance	d_gene	CDR3aa	CDR3nt
TRBJ2-7	TRBV27	-	TRBD1	CASSFLFQGAQEQYF	TGTGCCAGCAGTTTTCTGTTCCAGGGGGCGCAGGAGCAGTACTTC
TRBJ2-1	TRBV7-9	-	TRBD2	CASGPWAGGDEQFF	TGTGCCAGCGGCCCGTGGGCGGGGGGTGATGAGCAGTTCTTC
TRBJ2-1	TRBV4-3	-	-	CASTLQVASYNEQFF	TGCGCCAGCACGCTCCAGGTAGCCTCCTACAATGAGCAGTTCTTC
TRBJ1-2	TRBV10-3	-	-	CAISEVGIASYTF	TGTGCCATCAGTGAGGTTGGGATAGCAAGCTACACCTTC
TRBJ2-1	TRBV7-2	-	-	CASSRSSGGTNEQFF	TGTGCCAGCAGCCGATCGTCGGGGGGCACAAATGAGCAGTTCTTC
TRBJ1-2	TRBV11-2	few	TRBD1	CASSFGTGTNGYTF	TGTGCCAGCAGCTTTGGGACAGGGACGAATGGCTACACCTTC
TRBJ1-4	TRBV29-1	-	-	CSVDLGAEKRFF	TGCAGCGTTGATCTGGGGGCGGAAAAACGGTTTTTT
TRBJ1-2	TRBV12-3/TRBV12-4	-	-	CARSLKGLNYGYTF	TGTGCCCGCAGTTTAAAGGGATTGAACTATGGCTACACCTTC
TRBJ2-1	TRBV4-1	-	TRBD2	CASSQELSAGYNEQFF	TGCGCCAGCAGCCAAGAGCTATCAGCGGGGTACAATGAGCAGTTCTTC
TRBJ1-5	TRBV20-1	few	-	CSARDGGKGENQPQHF	TGCAGTGCTAGAGATGGGGGTAAGGGGGAAAATCAGCCCCAGCATTTT
TRBJ1-2	TRBV4-1	few	-	CASSQASFDGYTF	TGCGCCAGCAGCCAAGCTTCGTTCGATGGCTACACCTTC
TRBJ1-2	TRBV20-1	few	-	CSAKDPSGGYTF	TGCAGTGCTAAGGACCCAAGTGGTGGCTACACCTTC
TRBJ2-3	TRBV5-1	few	-	CASSLRVGGVSDTQYF	TGCGCCAGCAGCTTGAGGGTAGGAGGGGTCTCAGATACGCAGTATTTT
TRBJ1-5	TRBV29-1	-	-	CSVGQRNQPQHF	TGCAGCGTTGGTCAGCGCAATCAGCCCCAGCATTTT
TRBJ1-4	TRBV15	-	-	CATSRVGGVNEKLFF	TGTGCCACCAGCAGAGTTGGAGGGGTTAATGAAAAACTGTTTTTT
TRBJ2-3	TRBV20-1	-	TRBD2	CSARVLAGPTDTQYF	TGCAGTGCTAGAGTTCTAGCGGGGCCTACAGATACGCAGTATTTT
TRBJ2-7	TRBV4-3	once	TRBD1	CASSRKQGDEQYF	TGCGCCAGCAGCCGGAAACAGGGGGATGAGCAGTACTTC
TRBJ2-7	TRBV28	-	-	CASRETGRYEQYF	TGTGCCAGCAGGGAAACAGGGAGGTACGAGCAGTACTTC
TRBJ2-3	TRBV28	few	-	CASSLLVGGGTDTQYF	TGTGCCAGCAGTTTACTAGTTGGCGGGGGCACAGATACGCAGTATTTT
TRBJ2-7	TRBV4-3	few	-	CASSRAPQSSYEQYF	TGCGCCAGCAGCCGAGCTCCGCAGAGCTCCTACGAGCAGTACTTC
TRBJ2-5	TRBV7-2	-	TRBD2	CASSHQGLAGPHATQYF	TGTGCCAGCAGCCACCAGGGACTAGCGGGACCCCATGCCACCCAGTACTTC
TRBJ2-5	TRBV5-6	-	-	CASSLFSQGGETQYF	TGTGCCAGCAGCTTGTTCAGCCAGGGTGGAGAGACCCAGTACTTC
TRBJ1-1	TRBV6-6	few	-	CASSYRRFRGIEVFF	TGTGCCAGCAGTTACAGAAGATTCAGGGGAATTGAAGTTTTCTTT
TRBJ2-1	TRBV12-3/TRBV12-4	few	-	CASSQLGRTIEQFF	TGTGCCAGCAGTCAATTAGGCCGGACGATTGAGCAGTTCTTC
TRBJ1-5	TRBV3-1	-	-	CASSQTDQPQHF	TGTGCCAGCAGCCAGACGGATCAGCCCCAGCATTTT
TRBJ1-5	TRBV6-2/TRBV6-3	few	-	CASSYDSSVQPQHF	TGTGCCAGCAGTTACGATTCCTCTGTCCAGCCCCAGCATTTT
TRBJ1-6	TRBV10-3	few	-	CAISDGKGNSPLHF	TGTGCCATCAGTGACGGAAAGGGAAATTCACCCCTCCACTTT
TRBJ2-5	TRBV28	few	-	CASSLERRQETQYF	TGTGCCAGCAGTTTAGAGCGGAGACAAGAGACCCAGTACTTC
TRBJ1-4	TRBV7-9	-	-	CASSFSGHPEKLFF	TGTGCCAGCAGCTTTTCGGGACACCCTGAAAAACTGTTTTTT